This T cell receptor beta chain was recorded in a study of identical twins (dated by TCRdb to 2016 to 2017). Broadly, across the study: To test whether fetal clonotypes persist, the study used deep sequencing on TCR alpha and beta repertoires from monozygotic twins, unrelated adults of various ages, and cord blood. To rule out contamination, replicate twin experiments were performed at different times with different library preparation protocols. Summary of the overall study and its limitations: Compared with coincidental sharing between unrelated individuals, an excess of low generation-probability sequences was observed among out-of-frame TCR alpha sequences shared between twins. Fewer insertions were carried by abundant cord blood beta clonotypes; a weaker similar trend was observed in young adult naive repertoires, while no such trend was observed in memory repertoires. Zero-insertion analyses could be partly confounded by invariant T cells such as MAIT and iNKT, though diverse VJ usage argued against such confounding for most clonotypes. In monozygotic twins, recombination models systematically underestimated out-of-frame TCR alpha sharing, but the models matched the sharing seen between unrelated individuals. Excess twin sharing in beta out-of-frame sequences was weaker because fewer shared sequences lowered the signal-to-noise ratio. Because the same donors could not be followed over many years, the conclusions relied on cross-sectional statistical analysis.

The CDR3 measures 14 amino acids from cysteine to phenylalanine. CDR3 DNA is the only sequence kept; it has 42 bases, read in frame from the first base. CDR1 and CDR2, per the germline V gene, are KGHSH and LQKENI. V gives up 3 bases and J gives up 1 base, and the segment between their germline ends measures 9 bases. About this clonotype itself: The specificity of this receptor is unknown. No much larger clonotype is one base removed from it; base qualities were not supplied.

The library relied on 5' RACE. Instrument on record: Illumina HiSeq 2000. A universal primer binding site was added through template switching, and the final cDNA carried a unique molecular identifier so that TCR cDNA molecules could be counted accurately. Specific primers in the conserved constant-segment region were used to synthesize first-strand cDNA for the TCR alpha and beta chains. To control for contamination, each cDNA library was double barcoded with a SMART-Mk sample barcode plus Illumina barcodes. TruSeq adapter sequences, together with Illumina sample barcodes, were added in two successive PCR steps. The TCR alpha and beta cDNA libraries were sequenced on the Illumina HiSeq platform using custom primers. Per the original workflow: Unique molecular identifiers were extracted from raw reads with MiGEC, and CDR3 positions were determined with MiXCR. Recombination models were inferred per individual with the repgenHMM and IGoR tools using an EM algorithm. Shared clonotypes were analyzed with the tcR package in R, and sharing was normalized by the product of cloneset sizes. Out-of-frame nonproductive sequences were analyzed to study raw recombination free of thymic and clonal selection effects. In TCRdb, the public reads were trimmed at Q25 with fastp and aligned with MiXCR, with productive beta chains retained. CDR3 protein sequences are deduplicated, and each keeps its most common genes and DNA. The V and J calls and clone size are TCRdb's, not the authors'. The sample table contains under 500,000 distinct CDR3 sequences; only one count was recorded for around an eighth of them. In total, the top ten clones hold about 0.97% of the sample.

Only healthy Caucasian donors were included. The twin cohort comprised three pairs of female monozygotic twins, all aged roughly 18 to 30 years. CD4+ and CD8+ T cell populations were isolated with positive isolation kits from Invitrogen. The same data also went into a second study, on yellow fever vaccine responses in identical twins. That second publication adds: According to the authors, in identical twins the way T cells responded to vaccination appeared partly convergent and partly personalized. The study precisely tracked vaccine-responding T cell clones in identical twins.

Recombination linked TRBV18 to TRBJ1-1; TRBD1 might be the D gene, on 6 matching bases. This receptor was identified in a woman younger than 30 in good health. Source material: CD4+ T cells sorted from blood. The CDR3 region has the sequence CASSPGQKNTEAFF. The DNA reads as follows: TGTGCCAGCTCACCTGGACAGAAGAACACTGAAGCTTTCTTT.